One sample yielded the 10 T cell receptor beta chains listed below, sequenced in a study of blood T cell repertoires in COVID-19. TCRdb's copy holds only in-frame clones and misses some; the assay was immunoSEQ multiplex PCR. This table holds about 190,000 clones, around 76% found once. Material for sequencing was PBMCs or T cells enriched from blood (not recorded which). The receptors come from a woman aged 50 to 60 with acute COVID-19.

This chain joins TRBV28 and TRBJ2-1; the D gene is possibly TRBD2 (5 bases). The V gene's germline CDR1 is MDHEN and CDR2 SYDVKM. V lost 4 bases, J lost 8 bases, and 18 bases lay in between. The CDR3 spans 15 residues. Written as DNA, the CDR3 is TGTGCCAGCAGTTCCCCCCCTAGTCAGGAGGATGAGCAGTTCTTC. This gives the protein CASSSPPSQEDEQFF. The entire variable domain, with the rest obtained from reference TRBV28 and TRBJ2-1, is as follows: DVKVTQSSRYLVKRTGEKVFLECVQDMDHENMFWYRQDPGLGLRLIYFSYDVKMKEKGDIPEGYSVSREKKERFSLILESASTNQTSMYLCASSSPPSQEDEQFFGPGTRLTVL.

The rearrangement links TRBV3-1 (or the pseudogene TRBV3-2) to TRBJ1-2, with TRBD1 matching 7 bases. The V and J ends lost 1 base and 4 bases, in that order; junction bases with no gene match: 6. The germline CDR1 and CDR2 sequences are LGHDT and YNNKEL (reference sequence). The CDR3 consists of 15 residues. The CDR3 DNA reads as TGTGCCAGCAGCCAAGGAGGGGGCGAGAGCTATGGCTACACCTTC. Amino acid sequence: CASSQGGGESYGYTF.

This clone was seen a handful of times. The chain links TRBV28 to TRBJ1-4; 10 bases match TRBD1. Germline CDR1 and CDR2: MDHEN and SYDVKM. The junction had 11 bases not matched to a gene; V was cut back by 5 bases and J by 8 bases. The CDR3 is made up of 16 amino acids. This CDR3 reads CASSTGSGQGREKLFF. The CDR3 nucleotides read TGTGCCAGCAGTACCGGCTCGGGACAGGGGCGGGAAAAACTGTTTTTT.

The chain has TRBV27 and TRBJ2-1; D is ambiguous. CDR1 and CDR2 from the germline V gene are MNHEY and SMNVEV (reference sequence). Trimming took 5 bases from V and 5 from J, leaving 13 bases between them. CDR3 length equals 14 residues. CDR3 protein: CASSLDRNDNEQFF. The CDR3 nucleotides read TGTGCCAGCAGTCTAGACCGAAACGACAATGAGCAGTTCTTC.

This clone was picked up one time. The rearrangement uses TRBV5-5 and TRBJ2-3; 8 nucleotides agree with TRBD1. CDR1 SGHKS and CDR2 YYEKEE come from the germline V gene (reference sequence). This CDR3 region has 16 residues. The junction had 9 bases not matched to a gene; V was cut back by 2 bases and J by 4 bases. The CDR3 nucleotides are TGTGCCAGCAGCTTCGACAGGGGTGGAGGGGCAGATACGCAGTATTTT. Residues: CASSFDRGGGADTQYF.

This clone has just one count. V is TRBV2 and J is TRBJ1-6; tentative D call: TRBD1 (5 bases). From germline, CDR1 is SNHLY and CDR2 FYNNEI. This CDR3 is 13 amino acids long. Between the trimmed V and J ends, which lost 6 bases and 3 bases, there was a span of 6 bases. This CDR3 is CASRTDYNSPLHF. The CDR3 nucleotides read TGTGCCAGCAGGACAGACTATAATTCACCCCTCCACTTT.

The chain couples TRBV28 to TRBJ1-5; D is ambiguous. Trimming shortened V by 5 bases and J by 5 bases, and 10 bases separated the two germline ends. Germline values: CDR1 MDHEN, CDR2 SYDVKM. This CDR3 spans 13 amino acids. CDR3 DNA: TGTGCCAGCAGTACCCCGAGTTATCAGCCCCAGCATTTT. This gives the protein CASSTPSYQPQHF.

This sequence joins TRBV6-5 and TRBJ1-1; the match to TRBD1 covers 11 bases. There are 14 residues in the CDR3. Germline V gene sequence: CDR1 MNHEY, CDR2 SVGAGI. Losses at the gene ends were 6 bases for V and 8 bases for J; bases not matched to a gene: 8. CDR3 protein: CASSLYRDRGEAFF. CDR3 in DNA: TGTGCCAGCAGCCTATACCGGGACAGGGGGGAAGCTTTCTTT.

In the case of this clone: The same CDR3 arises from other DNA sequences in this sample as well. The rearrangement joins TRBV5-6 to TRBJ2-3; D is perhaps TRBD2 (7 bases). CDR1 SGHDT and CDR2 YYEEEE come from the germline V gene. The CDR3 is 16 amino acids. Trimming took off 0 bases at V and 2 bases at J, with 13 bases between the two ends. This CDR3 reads CASSLAAGAPTDTQYF. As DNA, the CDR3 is TGTGCCAGCAGCTTGGCCGCGGGGGCACCCACAGATACGCAGTATTTT. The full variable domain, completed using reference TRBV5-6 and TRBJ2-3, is DAGVTQSPTHLIKTRGQQVTLRCSPKSGHDTVSWYQQALGQGPQFIFQYYEEEERQRGNFPDRFSGHQFPNYSSELNVNALLLGDSALYLCASSLAAGAPTDTQYFGPGTRLTVL.

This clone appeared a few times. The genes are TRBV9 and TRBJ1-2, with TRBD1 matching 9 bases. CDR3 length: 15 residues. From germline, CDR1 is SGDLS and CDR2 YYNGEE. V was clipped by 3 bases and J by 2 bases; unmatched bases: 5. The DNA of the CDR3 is TGTGCCAGCAGCGCCTCACAGGGGGCCAACTATGGCTACACCTTC. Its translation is CASSASQGANYGYTF.